The 24 T cell receptor beta chains below come from one sample, sequenced in a study of early T cells in non-severe SARS-CoV-2 infection listed by TCRdb under 2021. The library was generated by 5' RACE. For sequencing, a NextSeq 500 was employed. TCRdb trimmed public reads at Q25 via fastp, called clones via MiXCR and kept in-frame beta chains. Merged by CDR3 protein, the rows form single entries marked with the most common genes and DNA. This sample gives some 64,000 distinct CDR3 sequences in total; 7% to 10% of them show up just once. The ten largest clones take up around an eighth of the sample. The sequencing used whole blood, collected at baseline. The receptors derive from an adult who was a healthcare worker with PCR-confirmed SARS-CoV-2 infection or an uninfected control (not recorded which).

This clonotype was recorded many times. V usage is TRBV7-9 and J usage is TRBJ2-1, with 13 bases lining up with TRBD2. Trimming took 8 bases from V and 4 from J; bases not matched to a gene: 2. CDR3 size: 14 residues. From germline, CDR1 is SEHNR and CDR2 FQNEAQ (reference sequence). CDR3 protein: CASRGLAGYNEQFF. The CDR3 DNA follows: TGTGCCAGCCGGGGACTAGCGGGATACAATGAGCAGTTCTTC.

CDR3 residues: CASSLGAGVTDTQYF. CDR3 in DNA: TGTGCCAGCAGCTTAGGAGCGGGAGTCACAGATACGCAGTATTTT. The chain uses TRBV7-3 and TRBJ2-3; 8 positions match TRBD2. The CDR3 is 15 amino acids. Germline assignment: CDR1 SGHTA and CDR2 FQGTGA. Trimming cost V 2 bases and J 2 bases; bases outside gene matches: 3.

This clonotype has just a few counts. This chain joins TRBV10-2 and TRBJ2-7; TRBD1 matches 10 bases. Germline V gene data show CDR1 as WSHSY and CDR2 as SAAADI. This CDR3 is built from 14 residues. The J segment lost 6 bases and the V segment lost 4 bases, leaving 6 bases of the junction unmatched. CDR3 coding DNA: TGCGCCAGCAGTGGGGACAGGGGAATGGCCGAGCAGTACTTC. Amino acid sequence: CASSGDRGMAEQYF.

This clonotype was detected ten times or more. CDR3 DNA: TGTGCCAGCAGTGAAGTGTCATGGACGGCTGGAGAAAAACTGTTTTTT. It is translated as CASSEVSWTAGEKLFF. The chain has TRBV6-1 and TRBJ1-4; D gene ambiguous. The CDR3 runs 16 residues. The germline gives CDR1 MNHNS, CDR2 SASEGT. The V gene lost 1 base and the J gene lost 8 bases, with 17 bases spanning the gap.

This clonotype was detected a few times. The chain carries TRBV12-3 or TRBV12-4 and TRBJ2-1, with D possibly being TRBD1 or TRBD2 (5 bases each). CDR3 length: 14 amino acids. The V and J ends lost 6 bases and 7 bases respectively, with 16 bases between them. CDR3 bases: TGTGCCAGCAGAAGAGGGGTTCTCTCAAATGAGCAGTTCTTC. Its translation: CASRRGVLSNEQFF.

This clonotype appeared many times. The chain combines TRBV19 with TRBJ2-7, with 12 bases fitting TRBD2. Per the germline V gene, CDR1 is LNHDA and CDR2 is SQIVND (reference sequence). V lost 6 bases, J lost 4 bases, and 4 bases stayed unmatched. The CDR3 contains 14 residues. CDR3 in amino acids: CASRTSGSEYEQYF. CDR3 sequence (DNA): TGTGCCAGTAGGACTAGCGGGAGTGAATACGAGCAGTACTTC. Together with reference TRBV19 and TRBJ2-7, the CDR3 gives the full variable domain: DGGITQSPKYLFRKEGQNVTLSCEQNLNHDAMYWYRQDPGQGLRLIYYSQIVNDFQKGDIAEGYSVSREKKESFPLTVTSAQKNPTAFYLCASRTSGSEYEQYFGPGTRLTVT.

This clonotype was detected only a few times. The rearrangement joins TRBV5-1 to TRBJ1-4; possibly TRBD1 for D (6 bases). Looked up from germline, CDR1 is SGHRS and CDR2 is YFSETQ. With 4 bases removed from V and 6 bases from J, the gap between germline ends came to 13 bases. The CDR3 has 14 amino acids. CDR3 nucleotide sequence: TGCGCCAGCAGCATTAGGACAGCCGATGAAAAACTGTTTTTT. Its translation is CASSIRTADEKLFF.

This clonotype appeared a few times. The chain carries TRBV6-5 and TRBJ2-2; D gene uncertain. V lost 5 bases, J lost 9 bases, and 13 bases lay in between. The CDR3 length is 13 residues. Germline assignment: CDR1 MNHEY and CDR2 SVGAGI. CDR3 protein: CASSKTNPRELFF. The CDR3 region has the DNA TGTGCCAGCAGTAAGACGAACCCGAGGGAGCTGTTTTTT.

The gene calls are TRBV2 and TRBJ2-1, with 7 bases lining up with TRBD2. This CDR3 contains 15 residues. The germline V gene encodes CDR1 SNHLY and CDR2 FYNNEI. The V gene end was trimmed by 3 bases and the J gene end by 2 bases; junction bases not matched to a gene: 4. CDR3 in DNA: TGTGCCAGCAGTGAGCTGACTAGCACCTACAATGAGCAGTTCTTC. Its translation is CASSELTSTYNEQFF.

This clonotype was detected ten times or more. The gene calls are TRBV10-3 and TRBJ2-7; D is possibly TRBD1 or TRBD2 (6 bases each). V was pared by 2 bases and J by 5 bases, with 13 bases between. Germline V gene sequence: CDR1 ENHRY, CDR2 SYGVKD. CDR3 size: 14 residues. In DNA form, the CDR3 reads TGTGCCATCAGTGAGCCTCGGGGGCTGCACGAGCAGTACTTC. It yields the protein CAISEPRGLHEQYF.

This clonotype was observed at least ten times. The chain has TRBV7-6 and TRBJ2-2, with a possible D match to TRBD2 (5 bases). From germline, CDR1 is SGHVS and CDR2 FNYEAQ. V was cut by 11 bases and J by 6 bases, with 16 bases left in between. CDR3 length: 13 residues. The CDR3 region is CAGGQSLPGELFF. The CDR3 coding sequence is TGTGCCGGAGGCCAGAGCCTTCCCGGGGAGCTGTTTTTT.

The genes are TRBV6-2 or TRBV6-3 and TRBJ2-1, with TRBD1 as a possible D gene (6 bases). Trimming took off 6 bases at V and 9 bases at J, with 15 bases between the two ends. CDR3 length: 13 amino acids. Germline V gene sequence: CDR1 MNHEY, CDR2 SVGEGT. CDR3 in amino acids: CASRSTGKGEQFF. In DNA form, the CDR3 reads TGTGCCAGCAGATCTACAGGGAAAGGTGAGCAGTTCTTC.

The CDR3 loop is CASTPSRGAYNEQFF. CDR3 nucleotides: TGTGCCAGCACCCCATCAAGGGGTGCCTACAATGAGCAGTTCTTC. The V gene is TRBV7-2, the J gene TRBJ2-1, with D possibly matching TRBD1 (5 bases). CDR1 is SGHTA and CDR2 is FQGNSA in the germline V gene. Trimming left V 7 bases short and J 2 bases short, with 15 bases between. This CDR3 is built from 15 residues. Using reference TRBV7-2 and TRBJ2-1 for the parts outside the CDR3, the full variable domain is GAGVSQSPSNKVTEKGKDVELRCDPISGHTALYWYRQSLGQGLEFLIYFQGNSAPDKSGLPSDRFSAERTGGSVSTLTIQRTQQEDSAVYLCASTPSRGAYNEQFFGPGTRLTVL.

This clonotype was picked up a small number of times. The J gene is TRBJ1-2, the V gene TRBV11-2, with D unclear. The CDR3 runs to 13 residues. V lost 5 bases, J lost 2 bases, and 9 bases lay in between. Germline CDR1 SGHAT, CDR2 FQNNGV. The CDR3 bases are TGTGCCAGCAGCCCTCAGGCAAACTATGGCTACACCTTC. Translating it yields CASSPQANYGYTF.

This clonotype was seen only a few times. This chain joins TRBV12-3 or TRBV12-4 and TRBJ1-1; the D is unclear. Trimming shortened V by 5 bases and J by 7 bases, and 14 bases separated the two germline ends. This CDR3 spans 13 amino acids. The CDR3: CASSTTEAVEAFF. Written as DNA, the CDR3 is TGTGCCAGCAGTACTACGGAAGCCGTTGAAGCTTTCTTT.

The CDR3 sequence is CASRWGQGPDTQYF. In DNA form, the CDR3 reads TGCGCCAGCAGGTGGGGACAGGGCCCGGATACGCAGTATTTT. The chain recombines TRBV5-1 with TRBJ2-3; 9 nucleotides match TRBD1. The CDR3 has 14 residues. Germline CDR1 reads SGHRS; CDR2 reads YFSETQ. The V gene end was trimmed by 5 bases and the J gene end by 6 bases; junction bases not matched to a gene: 7.

CDR3 DNA sequence: TGTGCCAGCAGCTTAGAGGCGGCGGGGAGTAATGAAAAACTGTTTTTT. It encodes CASSLEAAGSNEKLFF. The chain is built from TRBV7-9 and TRBJ1-4; no firm D call. CDR1 is SEHNR, CDR2 FQNEAQ, per germline (reference sequence). CDR3 length equals 16 residues. V lost 1 base, J lost 4 bases, and 13 bases lay in between.

This clonotype was counted ten times or more. The rearrangement links TRBV30 to TRBJ1-6, with unresolved D. Trimming pared 0 bases from V and 6 bases from J, leaving 9 bases between. The CDR3 is 14 residues long. The germline V gene has CDR1 GTSNPN and CDR2 SVGIG (reference sequence). CDR3 residues: CAWSVPEFNSPLHF. The CDR3 nucleotides read TGTGCCTGGAGTGTACCAGAGTTTAATTCACCCCTCCACTTT.

This clonotype was seen a few times. This sequence joins TRBV19 and TRBJ2-2; the D is unclear. The germline V gene encodes CDR1 LNHDA and CDR2 SQIVND (reference sequence). V lost 5 bases and J lost 3, with 13 bases in between. This CDR3 has 15 amino acids. The DNA for the CDR3 is TGTGCCAGTAGTCCGACCAGTCCCTACACCGGGGAGCTGTTTTTT. Protein sequence: CASSPTSPYTGELFF.

The sample holds many counts of this clonotype. The genes are TRBV12-3 or TRBV12-4 and TRBJ1-1; tentative D call: TRBD1 (5 bases). The CDR3 totals 14 residues. V was shortened by 2 bases and J by 1 base, with 8 bases between the two germline ends. The CDR3 region has the DNA TGTGCCAGCAGTTTAAGGGGCAGGAACACTGAAGCTTTCTTT. As protein: CASSLRGRNTEAFF.

This clonotype occurred many times. V and J are TRBV9 and TRBJ1-3, with D hard to call. Germline V gene lookup returns CDR1 SGDLS and CDR2 YYNGEE. This CDR3 is 13 amino acids long. Deletions cut 4 bases from V and 4 bases from J, with 9 bases between. CDR3 coding DNA: TGTGCCAGCAGCCCTAGTGGGGGAAACACCATATATTTT. This codes for CASSPSGGNTIYF. Full variable domain (outside the CDR3, taken from reference TRBV9 and TRBJ1-3): DSGVTQTPKHLITATGQRVTLRCSPRSGDLSVYWYQQSLDQGLQFLIQYYNGEERAKGNILERFSAQQFPDLHSELNLSSLELGDSALYFCASSPSGGNTIYFGEGSWLTVV.

CDR3 in DNA: TGTGCCAGCAGCCAACAGTGGACTAGCGGCAATGAGCAGTTCTTC. This translates into CASSQQWTSGNEQFF. The rearrangement uses TRBV3-1 and TRBJ2-1, with TRBD2 matching 10 bases. This CDR3 has 15 residues. With 2 bases clipped from V and 6 bases from J, the junction kept 4 bases outside the gene matches. Germline CDR1 reads LGHDT; CDR2 reads YNNKEL (reference sequence).

The sample holds a few counts of this clonotype. V gene TRBV18 combines with J gene TRBJ2-5; 9 positions match TRBD2. Germline V lookup: CDR1 KGHSH, CDR2 LQKENI. The CDR3 contains 14 residues. V trimming: 3 bases; J trimming: 2 bases; junction bases outside the gene matches: 1. The CDR3 spells CASSPGLAQETQYF. For the CDR3, the DNA is TGTGCCAGCTCACCGGGACTAGCACAAGAGACCCAGTACTTC.

The table lists this clonotype with many counts. The genes are TRBV5-1 and TRBJ2-5, with D hard to call. Per the germline V gene, CDR1 is SGHRS and CDR2 is YFSETQ. The germline V and J ends were trimmed by 6 bases and 5 bases, with 2 bases remaining between them. CDR3 length: 9 amino acids. The CDR3 loop is CASKETQYF. The CDR3 bases are TGCGCCAGCAAGGAGACCCAGTACTTC.